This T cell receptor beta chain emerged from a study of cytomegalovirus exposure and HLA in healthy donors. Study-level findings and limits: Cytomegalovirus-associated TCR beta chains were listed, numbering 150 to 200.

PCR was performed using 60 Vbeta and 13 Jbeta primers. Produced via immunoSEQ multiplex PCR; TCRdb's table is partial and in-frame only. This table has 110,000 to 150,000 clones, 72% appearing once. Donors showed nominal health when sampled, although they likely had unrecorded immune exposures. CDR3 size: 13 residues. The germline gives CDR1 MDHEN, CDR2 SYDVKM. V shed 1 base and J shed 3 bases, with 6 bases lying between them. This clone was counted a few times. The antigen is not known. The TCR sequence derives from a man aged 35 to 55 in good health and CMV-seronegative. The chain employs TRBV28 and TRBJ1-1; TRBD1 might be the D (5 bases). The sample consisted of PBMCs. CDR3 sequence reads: CASSLSGDTEAFF. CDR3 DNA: TGTGCCAGCAGTTTATCGGGGGACACTGAAGCTTTCTTT.